This T cell receptor beta chain derives from a study of T cell changes during pregnancy in multiple sclerosis. This table comes from immunoSEQ multiplex PCR, and its TCRdb copy is limited to in-frame clones, with some not included. The sample records about 93,000 clones, approximately 90% being singletons. This CDR3 comprises 14 residues. V was pared by 11 bases and J by 7 bases, with 21 bases between. The clonotype comes from a female donor with multiple sclerosis, enrolled in a pregnancy study. The starting material was peripheral blood, obtained before pregnancy. The chain has TRBV23-1 and TRBJ2-4; a weak D match, TRBD1 (6 bases). TRBV23-1 is given ORF status, its function remaining uncertain. The CDR3 DNA sequence: TGCGCCCGCAAAGATCAGGGGAAAAGGAACATTCAGTACTTC. Its translation: CARKDQGKRNIQYF.